This passage covers 5 T cell receptor beta chains from one sample sequenced in a study of Ad26.COV2.S vaccination and SARS-CoV-2 variants (dated by TCRdb to about 2021). Library creation used the immunoSEQ multiplex PCR assay. What TCRdb holds here is the immuneACCESS table cut down to in-frame rearrangements. Part of the clones is not present; checked against another copy, under half of the missing clones reflect an unresolved V gene, and the others are unexplained. Present in this sample are about 680,000 clones, more than 70% of which were seen just once. The ten largest clones represent approximately 1.5% of the sample. The treatment or condition label here, explained by the study, means: over 15 received Ad26.COV2.S at low or high dose, single or two shots; about 5 received placebo; per-sample allocation not given. For vaccine and placebo recipients, the sequenced repertoires came from samples collected on day 63 after the first injection.

The source was peripheral blood, collected in a trial of Ad26.COV2.S vaccine versus placebo. Receptor source: a person aged 18 to 59 who received the Ad26.COV2.S COVID-19 vaccine or a placebo.

The V call is TRBV19, the J call TRBJ2-7; D is unclear. Germline CDR1 LNHDA, CDR2 SQIVND (reference sequence). This CDR3 is built from 14 residues. The V end was cut by 2 bases, the J end by 2 bases, with 10 bases between. CDR3 residues: CASSISLIAYEQYF. The CDR3, as DNA: TGTGCCAGTAGTATAAGTCTGATCGCCTACGAGCAGTACTTC.

The chain combines TRBV21-1 with TRBJ1-6. TRBV21-1 is a listed pseudogene. The CDR3 loop spans 14 amino acids. The DNA of the CDR3 is TGTGCCAGTCCCGAAGGGGAGAAGAATTCACCCCTCCACTTT. It is translated as CASPEGEKNSPLHF.

This clone was observed once. The chain employs TRBV4-1 and TRBJ2-3; D may be TRBD1 or TRBD2 (5 bases each). In germline, CDR1 is MGHRA, CDR2 YSYEKL. The CDR3 totals 12 residues. V was pared by 1 base and J by 6 bases, with 5 bases between. The CDR3 coding sequence is TGCGCCAGCAGCCAAGGGGGGGATACGCAGTATTTT. As protein: CASSQGGDTQYF.

The rearrangement joins TRBV7-2 to TRBJ1-5, with no clear D. Looked up from germline, CDR1 is SGHTA and CDR2 is FQGNSA. Trimming pared 3 bases from V and 4 bases from J, leaving 7 bases between. The CDR3 is 13 amino acids. This CDR3 is CASSFPPNQPQHF. Written as DNA, the CDR3 is TGTGCCAGCAGCTTTCCCCCAAATCAGCCCCAGCATTTT.

This clone was recorded only once. The V gene is TRBV5-4, the J gene TRBJ2-7; D gene ambiguous. Germline V lookup: CDR1 SGHNT, CDR2 YYREEE (reference sequence). V gave up 5 bases and J gave up 2 bases, with 11 bases separating them. This CDR3 has 13 amino acids. The CDR3 sequence is CASSARNTYEQYF. The CDR3 nucleotides read TGTGCCAGCAGTGCCAGGAACACCTACGAGCAGTACTTC. The full variable domain, with the rest looked up from reference TRBV5-4 and TRBJ2-7, is ETGVTQSPTHLIKTRGQQVTLRCSSQSGHNTVSWYQQALGQGPQFIFQYYREEENGRGNFPPRFSGLQFPNYSSELNVNALELDDSALYLCASSARNTYEQYFGPGTRLTVT.